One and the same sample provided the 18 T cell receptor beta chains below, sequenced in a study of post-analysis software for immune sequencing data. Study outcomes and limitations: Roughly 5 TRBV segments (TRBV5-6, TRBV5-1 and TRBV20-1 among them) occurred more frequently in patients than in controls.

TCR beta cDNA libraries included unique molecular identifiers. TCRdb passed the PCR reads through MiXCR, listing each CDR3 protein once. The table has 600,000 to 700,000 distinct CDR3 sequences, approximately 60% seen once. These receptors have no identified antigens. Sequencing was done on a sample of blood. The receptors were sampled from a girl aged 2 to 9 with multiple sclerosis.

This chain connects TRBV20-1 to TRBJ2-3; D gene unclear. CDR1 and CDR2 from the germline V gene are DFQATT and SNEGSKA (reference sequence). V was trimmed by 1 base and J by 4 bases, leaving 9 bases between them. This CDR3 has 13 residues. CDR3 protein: CSARAPRADTQYF. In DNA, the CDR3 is TGCAGTGCTAGAGCCCCCCGGGCAGATACGCAGTATTTT.

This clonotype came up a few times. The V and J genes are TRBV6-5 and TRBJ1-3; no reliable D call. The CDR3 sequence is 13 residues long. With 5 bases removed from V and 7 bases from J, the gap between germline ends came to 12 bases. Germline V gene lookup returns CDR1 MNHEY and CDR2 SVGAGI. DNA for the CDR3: TGTGCCAGCAGTGCGACGGAGCGGAACACCATATATTTT. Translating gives CASSATERNTIYF.

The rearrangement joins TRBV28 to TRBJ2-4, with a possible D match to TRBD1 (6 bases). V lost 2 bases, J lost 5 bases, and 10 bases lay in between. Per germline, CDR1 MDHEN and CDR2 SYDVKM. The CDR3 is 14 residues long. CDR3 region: CASSLTGFENIQYF. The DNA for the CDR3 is TGTGCCAGCAGTTTAACAGGGTTTGAAAACATTCAGTACTTC.

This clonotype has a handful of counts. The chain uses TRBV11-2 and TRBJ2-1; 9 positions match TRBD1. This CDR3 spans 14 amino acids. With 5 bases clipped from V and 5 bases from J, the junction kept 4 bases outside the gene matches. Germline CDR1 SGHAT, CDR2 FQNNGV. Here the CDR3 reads CASSARTGDNEQFF. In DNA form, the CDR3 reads TGTGCCAGCAGCGCTCGGACAGGGGACAATGAGCAGTTCTTC.

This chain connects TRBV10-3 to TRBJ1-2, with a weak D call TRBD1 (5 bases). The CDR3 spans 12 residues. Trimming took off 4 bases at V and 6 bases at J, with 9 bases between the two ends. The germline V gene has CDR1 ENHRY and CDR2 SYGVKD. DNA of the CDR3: TGTGCCATCAGTGGAGAGGGGAATGGCTACACCTTC. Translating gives CAISGEGNGYTF.

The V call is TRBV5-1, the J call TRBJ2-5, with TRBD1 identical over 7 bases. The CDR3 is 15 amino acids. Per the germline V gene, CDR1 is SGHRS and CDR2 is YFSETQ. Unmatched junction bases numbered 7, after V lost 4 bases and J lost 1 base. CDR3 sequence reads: CASSTTGQSQETQYF. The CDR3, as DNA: TGCGCCAGCAGCACCACGGGACAGTCCCAAGAGACCCAGTACTTC.

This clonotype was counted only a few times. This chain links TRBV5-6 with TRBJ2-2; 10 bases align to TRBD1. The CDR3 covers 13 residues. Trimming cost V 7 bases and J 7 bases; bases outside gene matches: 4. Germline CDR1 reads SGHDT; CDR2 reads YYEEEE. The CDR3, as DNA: TGTGCCAGCGGGACAGGGGACCACGGGGAGCTGTTTTTT. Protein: CASGTGDHGELFF.

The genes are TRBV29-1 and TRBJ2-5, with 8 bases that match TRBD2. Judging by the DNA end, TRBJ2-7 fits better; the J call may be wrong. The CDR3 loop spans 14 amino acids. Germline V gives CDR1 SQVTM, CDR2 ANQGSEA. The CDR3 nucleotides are TGCAGCGTTGATGGTCTAGCGGGCGGATACGAGCAGTACTTC. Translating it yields CSVDGLAGGYEQYF.

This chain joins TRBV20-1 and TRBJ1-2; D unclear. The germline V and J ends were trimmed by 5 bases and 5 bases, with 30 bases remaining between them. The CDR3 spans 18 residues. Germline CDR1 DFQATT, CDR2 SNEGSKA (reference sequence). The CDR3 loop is CSAGFSPGEERNSYGYTF. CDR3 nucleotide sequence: TGCAGTGCTGGCTTTTCGCCTGGAGAAGAAAGAAATTCATATGGCTACACCTTC.

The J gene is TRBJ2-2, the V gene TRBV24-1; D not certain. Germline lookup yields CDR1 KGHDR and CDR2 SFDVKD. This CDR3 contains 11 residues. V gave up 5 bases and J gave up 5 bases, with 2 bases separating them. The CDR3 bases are TGTGCCACCAGTGGGACCGGGGAGCTGTTTTTT. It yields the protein CATSGTGELFF.

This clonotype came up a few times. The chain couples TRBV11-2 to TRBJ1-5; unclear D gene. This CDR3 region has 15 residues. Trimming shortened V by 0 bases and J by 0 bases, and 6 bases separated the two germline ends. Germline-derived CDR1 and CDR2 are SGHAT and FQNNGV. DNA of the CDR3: TGTGCCAGCAGCTTAGATCCACTTAGCAATCAGCCCCAGCATTTT. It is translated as CASSLDPLSNQPQHF. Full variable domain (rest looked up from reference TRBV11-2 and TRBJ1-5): EAGVAQSPRYKIIEKRQSVAFWCNPISGHATLYWYQQILGQGPKLLIQFQNNGVVDDSQLPKDRFSAERLKGVDSTLKIQPAKLEDSAVYLCASSLDPLSNQPQHFGDGTRLSIL.

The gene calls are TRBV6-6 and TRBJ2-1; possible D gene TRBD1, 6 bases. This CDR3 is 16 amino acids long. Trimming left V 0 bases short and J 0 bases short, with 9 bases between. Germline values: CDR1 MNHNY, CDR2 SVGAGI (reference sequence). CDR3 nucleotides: TGTGCCAGCAGTTACTCGGGGGCGGACTCCTACAATGAGCAGTTCTTC. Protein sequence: CASSYSGADSYNEQFF.

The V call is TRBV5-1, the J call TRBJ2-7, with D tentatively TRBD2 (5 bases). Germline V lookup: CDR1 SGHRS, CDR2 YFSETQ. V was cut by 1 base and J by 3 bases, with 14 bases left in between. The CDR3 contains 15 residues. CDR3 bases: TGCGCCAGCAGCTTGCGGTCAGGAGGTCTCTACGAGCAGTACTTC. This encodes CASSLRSGGLYEQYF.

In DNA form, the CDR3 reads TGTGCCAGCAGACGGATACAGGGGGCAAATGAGCAGTTCTTC. Protein: CASRRIQGANEQFF. This chain links TRBV12-3 or TRBV12-4 with TRBJ2-1; the match to TRBD1 covers 9 bases. The V segment lost 6 bases and the J segment 7 bases; nucleotides outside the gene matches: 7. CDR3 length: 14 residues.

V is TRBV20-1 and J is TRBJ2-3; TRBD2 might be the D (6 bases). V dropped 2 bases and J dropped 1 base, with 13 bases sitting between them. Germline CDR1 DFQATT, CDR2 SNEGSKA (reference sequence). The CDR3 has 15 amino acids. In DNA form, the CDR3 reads TGCAGTGCTAGACTAGCGACTAGTGGCACAGATACGCAGTATTTT. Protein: CSARLATSGTDTQYF.

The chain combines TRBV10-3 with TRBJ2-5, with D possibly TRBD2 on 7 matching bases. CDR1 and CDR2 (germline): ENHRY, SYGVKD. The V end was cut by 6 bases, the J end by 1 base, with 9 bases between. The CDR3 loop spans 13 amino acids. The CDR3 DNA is TGTGCCATCAGGGCGGGGGCCCAAGAGACCCAGTACTTC. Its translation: CAIRAGAQETQYF.

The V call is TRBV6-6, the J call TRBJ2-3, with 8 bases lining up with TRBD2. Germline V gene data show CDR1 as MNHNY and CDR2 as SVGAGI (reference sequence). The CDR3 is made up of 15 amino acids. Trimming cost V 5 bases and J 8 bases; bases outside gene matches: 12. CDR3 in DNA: TGTGCCAGCAGTGCCGGGACTAGGGGGAAGGGTACGCAGTATTTT. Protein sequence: CASSAGTRGKGTQYF.

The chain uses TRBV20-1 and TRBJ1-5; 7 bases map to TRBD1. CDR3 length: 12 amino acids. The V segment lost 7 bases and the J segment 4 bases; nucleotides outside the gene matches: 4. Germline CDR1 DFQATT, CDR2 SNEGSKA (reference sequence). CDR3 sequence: CSGAGQNQPQHF. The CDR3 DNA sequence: TGCAGTGGGGCGGGACAGAATCAGCCCCAGCATTTT.